This record looks at one T cell receptor (beta chain) sequence and its context. What it binds is unknown. Produced via immunoSEQ multiplex PCR; TCRdb's table is partial and in-frame only. The sample lists tens of thousands of clones, 78% occurring once. The data belong to a study of T cells in localized non-small cell lung cancer. Study-level results: Sequencing was restricted to one tumor region; therefore, heterogeneity remains possible. Of the top 100 tumor clones, median around 60 were in adjacent lung, approximately 29 among its top 100. T cell clonality was highest in uninvolved adjacent lung, above tumor. Prolonged overall survival went with higher T cell density in the blood.

Per the germline V gene, CDR1 is LNHDA and CDR2 is SQIVND (reference sequence). CDR3 length: 16 residues. V was clipped by 4 bases and J by 2 bases, with 17 bases between them. This TCR was sampled from a male donor aged 60 or older with stage II squamous cell lung carcinoma. The sample consisted of peripheral blood, taken before any cancer treatment. This rearrangement joins TRBV19 to TRBJ1-2, with a weak D call TRBD1 (6 bases). The CDR3 reads CASSTHGTPKNYGYTF. CDR3 DNA: TGTGCCAGTAGTACCCACGGGACACCCAAGAACTATGGCTACACCTTC.